The subject of this entry is one T cell receptor (beta chain). The CDR3 covers 14 residues. Germline CDR1 SGDLS, CDR2 YYNGEE. V shed 7 bases and J shed 4 bases, with 12 bases lying between them. Libraries were prepared by immunoSEQ multiplex PCR; TCRdb keeps only in-frame clonotypes and omits some of them. The sample lists approximately 140,000 clones, approximately 83% seen once, with about 8% in the top ten. Patients in Seattle were enrolled during active infection, then followed longitudinally. This record belongs to a study of blood T cell repertoires in COVID-19. Study-level background: Acute and convalescent COVID-19 specimens originated in the United States, Italy and Spain.

The V and J genes are TRBV9 and TRBJ1-6; D ambiguous. The TCR sequence derives from a woman aged 60-75 years with COVID-19, enrolled during active disease. Specimen: peripheral blood. The CDR3, as DNA: TGTGCCAGCGACACCGGGAGATATAATTCACCCCTCCACTTT. It yields the protein CASDTGRYNSPLHF. Drawing the rest from reference TRBV9 and TRBJ1-6, the complete variable domain is DSGVTQTPKHLITATGQRVTLRCSPRSGDLSVYWYQQSLDQGLQFLIQYYNGEERAKGNILERFSAQQFPDLHSELNLSSLELGDSALYFCASDTGRYNSPLHFGNGTRLTVT.